There are a few counts of the clone carrying this T cell receptor beta chain. The record originates from a study of blood T cell repertoires in COVID-19. In the authors' workflow: Amplification of reference gene primers was used by the study to estimate nucleated cell counts. Data came from immunoSEQ multiplex PCR; TCRdb stores just in-frame clones and leaves some out. V and J calls plus clone size are reproduced from that table; the DNA served to infer D and trimming. The sample records about 130,000 clones, around three quarters being singletons. The CDR3 is 13 residues long. Germline CDR1 and CDR2: SEHNR and FQNEAQ (reference sequence). V was pared by 7 bases and J by 7 bases, with 6 bases of the junction left unmatched.

V usage is TRBV7-9 and J usage is TRBJ1-2; TRBD1 matches 10 bases. Sequenced sample: peripheral blood. The source is a human donor in a cohort sampled during active COVID-19. The CDR3 nucleotides are TGTGCCAGCAACAAAGACAGGGGGCTTGGCTACACCTTC. Protein product: CASNKDRGLGYTF.